What follows is one TCR beta chain and its context. Nominally healthy donors provided the samples, though records likely missed some immune exposures. The entry originates in a study of cytomegalovirus exposure and HLA in healthy donors. Vbeta (60) and Jbeta (13) primers were used in the PCR. The repertoire was sequenced with immunoSEQ multiplex PCR; TCRdb's copy has only in-frame clones and lacks some. The table has 150,000 to 200,000 clones, 77% seen once; the top ten hold around 1.3%. Germline V gene data show CDR1 as MDHEN and CDR2 as SYDVKM. The CDR3 runs to 15 residues. V gave up 2 bases and J gave up 4 bases; unmatched junction bases: 7.

The chain couples TRBV28 to TRBJ1-2; 7 nucleotides line up with TRBD1. The sequence was obtained from a woman in her thirties in good health and CMV-seronegative. Sequenced material: PBMCs. The CDR3 bases are TGTGCCAGCAGTTTACAAGCAGGGGACAGCTATGGCTACACCTTC. Its protein is CASSLQAGDSYGYTF.